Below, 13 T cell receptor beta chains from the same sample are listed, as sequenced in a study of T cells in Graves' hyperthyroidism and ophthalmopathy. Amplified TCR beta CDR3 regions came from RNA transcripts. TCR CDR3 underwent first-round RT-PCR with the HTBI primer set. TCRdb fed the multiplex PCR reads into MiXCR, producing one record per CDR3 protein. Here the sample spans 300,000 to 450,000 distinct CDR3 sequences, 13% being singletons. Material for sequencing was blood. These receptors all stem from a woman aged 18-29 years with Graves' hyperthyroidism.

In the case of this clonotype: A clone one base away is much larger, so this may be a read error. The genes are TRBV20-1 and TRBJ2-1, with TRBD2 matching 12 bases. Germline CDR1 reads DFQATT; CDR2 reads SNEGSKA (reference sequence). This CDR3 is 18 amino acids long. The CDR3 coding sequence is TGCAGTGCTTACCCGACTAGCGGGAGCATATGGTCCTACAATGATCAGTTCTTC. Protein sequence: CSAYPTSGSIWSYNDQFF.

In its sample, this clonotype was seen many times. The DNA of the CDR3 is TGTGCCAGCAGTTCCCCCTCGGTCTACGAGCAGTACTTC. It encodes CASSSPSVYEQYF. The genes are TRBV6-2 or TRBV6-3 and TRBJ2-7; D unresolved. The CDR3 is 13 residues long. V lost 4 bases and J 3 bases, leaving 10 bases between the germline ends. Germline V lookup: CDR1 MNHEY, CDR2 SVGEGT.

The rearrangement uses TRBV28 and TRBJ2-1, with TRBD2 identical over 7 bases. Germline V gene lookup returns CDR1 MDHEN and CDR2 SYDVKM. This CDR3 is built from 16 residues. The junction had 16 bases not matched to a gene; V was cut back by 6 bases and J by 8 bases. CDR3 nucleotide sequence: TGTGCCAGCAGGGGAGTGGGAGGGCGCTTTACAGATGAGCAGTTCTTC. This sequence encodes CASRGVGGRFTDEQFF.

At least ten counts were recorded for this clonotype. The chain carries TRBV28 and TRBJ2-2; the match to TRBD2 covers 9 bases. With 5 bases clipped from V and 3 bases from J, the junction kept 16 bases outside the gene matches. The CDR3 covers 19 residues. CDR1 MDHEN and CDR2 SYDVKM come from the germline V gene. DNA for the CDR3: TGTGCCAGCAGTCCCAGCGGGGGGCTATACCTAGAACACACCGGGGAGCTGTTTTTT. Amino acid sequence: CASSPSGGLYLEHTGELFF.

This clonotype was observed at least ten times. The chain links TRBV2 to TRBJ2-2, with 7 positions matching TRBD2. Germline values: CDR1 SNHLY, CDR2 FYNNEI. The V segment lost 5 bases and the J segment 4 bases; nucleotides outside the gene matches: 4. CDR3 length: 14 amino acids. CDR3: CASSPGTTTGELFF. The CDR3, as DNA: TGTGCCAGCAGTCCCGGGACTACCACCGGGGAGCTGTTTTTT.

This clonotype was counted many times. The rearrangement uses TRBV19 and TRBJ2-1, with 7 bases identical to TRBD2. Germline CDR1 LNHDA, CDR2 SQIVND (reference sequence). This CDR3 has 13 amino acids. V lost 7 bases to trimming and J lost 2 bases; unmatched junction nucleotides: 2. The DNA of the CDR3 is TGTGCCAGTACCGGGACTACCTACAATGAGCAGTTCTTC. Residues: CASTGTTYNEQFF.

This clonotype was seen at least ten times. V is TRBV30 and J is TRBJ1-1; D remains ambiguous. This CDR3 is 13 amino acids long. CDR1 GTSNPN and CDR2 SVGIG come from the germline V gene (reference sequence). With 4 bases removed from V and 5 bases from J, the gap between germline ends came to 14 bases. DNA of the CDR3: TGTGCCTGGACACGCGGGCCAGAAACTGAAGCTTTCTTT. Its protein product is CAWTRGPETEAFF. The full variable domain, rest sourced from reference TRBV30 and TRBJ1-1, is SQTIHQWPATLVQPVGSPLSLECTVEGTSNPNLYWYRQAAGRGLQLLFYSVGIGQISSEVPQNLSASRPQDRQFILSSKKLLLSDSGFYLCAWTRGPETEAFFGQGTRLTVV.

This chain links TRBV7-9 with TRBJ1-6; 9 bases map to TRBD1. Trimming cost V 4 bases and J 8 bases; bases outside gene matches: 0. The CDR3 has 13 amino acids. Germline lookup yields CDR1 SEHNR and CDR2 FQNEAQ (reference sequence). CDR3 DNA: TGTGCCAGCAGCTGGGACAGGGATTCACCCCTCCACTTT. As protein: CASSWDRDSPLHF.

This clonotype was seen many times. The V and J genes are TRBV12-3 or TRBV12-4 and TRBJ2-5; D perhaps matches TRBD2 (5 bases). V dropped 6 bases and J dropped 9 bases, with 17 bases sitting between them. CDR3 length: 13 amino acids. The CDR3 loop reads CASRGSAGMAQYF. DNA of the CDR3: TGTGCCAGCAGGGGAAGCGCCGGGATGGCCCAGTACTTC.

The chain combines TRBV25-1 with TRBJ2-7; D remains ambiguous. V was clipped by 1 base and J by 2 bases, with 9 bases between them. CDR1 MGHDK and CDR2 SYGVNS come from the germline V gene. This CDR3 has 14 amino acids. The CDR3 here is CASSEWGAAYEQYF. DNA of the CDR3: TGTGCCAGCAGTGAATGGGGTGCAGCCTACGAGCAGTACTTC.

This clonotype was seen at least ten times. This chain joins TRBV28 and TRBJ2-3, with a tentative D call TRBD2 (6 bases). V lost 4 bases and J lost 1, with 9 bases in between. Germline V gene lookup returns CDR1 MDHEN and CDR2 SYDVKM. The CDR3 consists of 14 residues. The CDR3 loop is CASSWDSRTDTQYF. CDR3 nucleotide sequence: TGTGCCAGCAGTTGGGACTCTCGCACAGATACGCAGTATTTT.

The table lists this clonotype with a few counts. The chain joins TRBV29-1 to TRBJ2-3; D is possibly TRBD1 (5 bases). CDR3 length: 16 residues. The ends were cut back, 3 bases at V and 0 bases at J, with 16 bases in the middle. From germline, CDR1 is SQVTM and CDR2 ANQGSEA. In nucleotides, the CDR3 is TGCAGCGTTGACCGATTACAGGCCTCTAGCACAGATACGCAGTATTTT. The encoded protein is CSVDRLQASSTDTQYF.

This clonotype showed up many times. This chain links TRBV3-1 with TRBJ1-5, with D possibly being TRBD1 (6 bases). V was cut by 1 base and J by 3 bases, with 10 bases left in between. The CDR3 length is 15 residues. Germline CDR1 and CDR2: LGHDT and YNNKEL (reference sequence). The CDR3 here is CASSQAQGFNQPQHF. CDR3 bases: TGTGCCAGCAGCCAAGCACAGGGTTTCAATCAGCCCCAGCATTTT.